This T cell receptor (beta chain) originates from a study of T cell repertoires in cytomegalovirus infection. Study-wide background: Public TCR beta signatures provided an indication of both CMV infection and a matching HLA type.

With 2 bases clipped from V and 0 bases from J, the junction kept 4 bases outside the gene matches. Germline V lookup: CDR1 SGHDT, CDR2 YYEEEE. The CDR3 loop spans 15 amino acids. TCRdb re-called the reads through MiXCR, storing one row per CDR3 protein. The data contain approximately 290,000 distinct CDR3 sequences, about a quarter of them singletons. The receptor's source is a human donor in good health (CMV status not recorded). Some clones in this sample may be carry-over from other donors' samples. The material sequenced was PBMCs. The rearrangement uses TRBV5-6 and TRBJ2-7; TRBD1 matches 8 bases. CDR3 sequence: CASSFYQGASYEQYF. The CDR3 bases are TGTGCCAGCAGCTTTTATCAGGGGGCCTCCTACGAGCAGTACTTC.